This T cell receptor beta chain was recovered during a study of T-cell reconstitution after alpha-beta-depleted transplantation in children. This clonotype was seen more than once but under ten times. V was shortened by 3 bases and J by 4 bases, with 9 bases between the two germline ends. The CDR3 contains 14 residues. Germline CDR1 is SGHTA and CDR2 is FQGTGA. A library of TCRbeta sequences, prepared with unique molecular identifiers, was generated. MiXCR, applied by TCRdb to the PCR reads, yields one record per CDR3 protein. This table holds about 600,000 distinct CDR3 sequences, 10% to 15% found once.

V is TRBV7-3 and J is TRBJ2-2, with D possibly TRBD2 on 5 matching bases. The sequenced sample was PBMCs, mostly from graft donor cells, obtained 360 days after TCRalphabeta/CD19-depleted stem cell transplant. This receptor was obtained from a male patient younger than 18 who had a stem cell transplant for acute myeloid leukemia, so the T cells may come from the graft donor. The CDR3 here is CASSLDFTTGELFF. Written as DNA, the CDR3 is TGTGCCAGCAGCTTGGACTTTACCACCGGGGAGCTGTTTTTT. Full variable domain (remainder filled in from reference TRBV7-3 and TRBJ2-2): GAGVSQTPSNKVTEKGKYVELRCDPISGHTALYWYRQSLGQGPEFLIYFQGTGAADDSGLPNDRFFAVRPEGSVSTLKIQRTERGDSAVYLCASSLDFTTGELFFGEGSRLTVL.